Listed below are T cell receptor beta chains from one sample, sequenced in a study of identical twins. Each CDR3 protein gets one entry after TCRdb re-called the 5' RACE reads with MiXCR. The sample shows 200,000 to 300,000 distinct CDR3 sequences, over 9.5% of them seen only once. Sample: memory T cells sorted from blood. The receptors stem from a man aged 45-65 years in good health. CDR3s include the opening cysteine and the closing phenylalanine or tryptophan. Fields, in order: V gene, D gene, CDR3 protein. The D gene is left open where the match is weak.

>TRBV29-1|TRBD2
CSVGLASGDEQFF
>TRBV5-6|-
CASSLGFSLGHLF
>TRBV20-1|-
CSARRQTTDTQYF
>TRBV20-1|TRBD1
CSAGGWQGAHEQYF
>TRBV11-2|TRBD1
CASSLRDSKETQYF
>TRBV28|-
CASSDHRRNTEAFF
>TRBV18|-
CASSPSSRNTIYF
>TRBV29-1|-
CSVVPGTYQETQYF
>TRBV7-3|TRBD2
CASSLRGVGTSGRASSYEQYF
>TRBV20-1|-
CSAKPSVKDTQYF
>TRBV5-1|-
CASSLEVGGGEQYF
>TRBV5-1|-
CASTRAEGTEAFF
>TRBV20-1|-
CSARDPRMNTEAFF
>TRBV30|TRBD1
CAWTRTGNTGELFF
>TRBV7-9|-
CASSPRAALNTEAFF
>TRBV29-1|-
CSVRDRSENSPLHF
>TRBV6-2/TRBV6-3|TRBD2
CASRDWSGGHATDTQYF
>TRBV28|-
CASSHGRSGGYTF
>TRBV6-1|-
CASKTDSNQPQHF
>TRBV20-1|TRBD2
CSATNPLAGASYNEQFF
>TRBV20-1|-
CSASWVRSTEAFF
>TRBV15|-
CATSRDGSRGASGELFF
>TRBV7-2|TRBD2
CASSLSGLVTKETQYF